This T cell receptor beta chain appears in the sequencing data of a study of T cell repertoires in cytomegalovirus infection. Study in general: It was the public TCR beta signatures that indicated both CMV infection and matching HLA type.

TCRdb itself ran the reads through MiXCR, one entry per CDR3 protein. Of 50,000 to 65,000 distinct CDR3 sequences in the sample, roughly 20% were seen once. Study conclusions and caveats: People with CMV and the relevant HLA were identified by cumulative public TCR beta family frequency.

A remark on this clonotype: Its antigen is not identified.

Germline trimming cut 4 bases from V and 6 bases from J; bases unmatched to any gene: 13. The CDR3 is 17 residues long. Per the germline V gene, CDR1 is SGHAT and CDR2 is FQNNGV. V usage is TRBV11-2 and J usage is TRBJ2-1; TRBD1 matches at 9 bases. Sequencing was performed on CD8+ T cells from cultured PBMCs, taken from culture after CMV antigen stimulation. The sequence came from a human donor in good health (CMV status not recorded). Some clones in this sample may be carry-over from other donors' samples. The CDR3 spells CASSSNLAGTGINEQFF. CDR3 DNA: TGTGCCAGCAGCTCCAACCTGGCGGGGACAGGGATCAATGAGCAGTTCTTC.